This T cell receptor (beta chain) stems from a study of CXCR3-negative and CXCR3-positive naive CD8 T cells. Study context: Each library gave roughly 1.6 +/- 0.3 million of about 140 million TRB reads. The study, taken as a whole, reports: CXCR3-positive naive cells had TRB CDR3s that were more hydrophobic than CXCR3-negative naive cells had. Between one naive subset and the other, surface CD5 was comparable, and TCR strength was inferred from TRB CDR3 properties.

Concerning this clonotype itself: No antigen is known for it.

Germline V CDR1 and CDR2: SGHRS, YFSETQ. This CDR3 has 12 amino acids. Via 5' RACE with UMI labels, TRB cDNA libraries were prepared. TCRdb reprocessed the 5' RACE reads and keeps a single row for each CDR3 protein, giving no DNA. With 120,000 to 150,000 distinct CDR3 sequences in the sample, the ten largest clones hold approximately 0.27%. The clonotype comes from a human donor in good health. Some clones in this sample may be carry-over from other donors' samples. The sample was naive CXCR3+ CD8+ T cells from blood. The subset: CD45RO-CCR7+CD27+CD95- naive CD8+ T cells expressing CXCR3 (TNR3+). V is TRBV5-1 and J is TRBJ2-7; absent DNA, TCRdb's TRBD1 call cannot be checked. The CDR3 reads CASPQTGGEQYF. Filled out from reference TRBV5-1 and TRBJ2-7, the complete variable domain reads KAGVTQTPRYLIKTRGQQVTLSCSPISGHRSVSWYQQTPGQGLQFLFEYFSETQRNKGNFPGRFSGRQFSNSRSEMNVSTLELGDSALYLCASPQTGGEQYFGPGTRLTVT.